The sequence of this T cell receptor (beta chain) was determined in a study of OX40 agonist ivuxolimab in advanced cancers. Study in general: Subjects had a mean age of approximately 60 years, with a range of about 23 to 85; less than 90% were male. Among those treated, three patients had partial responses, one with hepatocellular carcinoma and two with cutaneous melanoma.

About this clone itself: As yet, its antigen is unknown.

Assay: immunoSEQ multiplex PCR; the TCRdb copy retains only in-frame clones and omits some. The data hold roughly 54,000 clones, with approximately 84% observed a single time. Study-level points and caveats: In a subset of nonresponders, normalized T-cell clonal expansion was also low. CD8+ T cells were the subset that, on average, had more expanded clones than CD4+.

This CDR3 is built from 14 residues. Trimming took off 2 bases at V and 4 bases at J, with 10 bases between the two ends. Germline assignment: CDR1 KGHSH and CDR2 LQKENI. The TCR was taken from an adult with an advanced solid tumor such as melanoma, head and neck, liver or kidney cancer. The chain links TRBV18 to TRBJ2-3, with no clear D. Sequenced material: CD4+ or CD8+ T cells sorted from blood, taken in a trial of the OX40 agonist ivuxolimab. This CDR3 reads CASSPSGGADTQYF. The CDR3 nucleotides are TGTGCCAGCTCACCAAGTGGTGGGGCAGATACGCAGTATTTT. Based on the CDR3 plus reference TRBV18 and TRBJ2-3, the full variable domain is NAGVMQNPRHLVRRRGQEARLRCSPMKGHSHVYWYRQLPEEGLKFMVYLQKENIIDESGMPKERFSAEFPKEGPSILRIQQVVRGDSAAYFCASSPSGGADTQYFGPGTRLTVL.